This T cell receptor (beta chain) is from a study of memory CD4+ T cells and cytomegalovirus serostatus. Study conclusions and caveats: Each of fewer than 80 CMV-associated TCRbeta sequences occurred in one to five individuals.

To note about this clone: Its antigen is as yet unknown.

The sort gate was single viable CD3+CD4+CD8-CD45RO+ cells for memory CD4+ T cells. This table comes from immunoSEQ multiplex PCR, and its TCRdb copy is limited to in-frame clones, with some not included. The data hold 30,000 to 40,000 clones, with 70% to 85% observed a single time. The CDR3 has 14 amino acids. The J segment lost 5 bases and the V segment lost 3 bases, leaving 4 bases of the junction unmatched. Per the germline V gene, CDR1 is KGHSH and CDR2 is LQKENI. What was sequenced was memory CD4+ T cells from blood. This TCR was sampled from an adult in good health and CMV-seropositive. The chain is built from TRBV18 and TRBJ2-1, with TRBD2 identical over 7 bases. The CDR3 region has the DNA TGTGCCAGCTCACCTCGGGACTACGACAATGAGCAGTTCTTC. Its protein is CASSPRDYDNEQFF.